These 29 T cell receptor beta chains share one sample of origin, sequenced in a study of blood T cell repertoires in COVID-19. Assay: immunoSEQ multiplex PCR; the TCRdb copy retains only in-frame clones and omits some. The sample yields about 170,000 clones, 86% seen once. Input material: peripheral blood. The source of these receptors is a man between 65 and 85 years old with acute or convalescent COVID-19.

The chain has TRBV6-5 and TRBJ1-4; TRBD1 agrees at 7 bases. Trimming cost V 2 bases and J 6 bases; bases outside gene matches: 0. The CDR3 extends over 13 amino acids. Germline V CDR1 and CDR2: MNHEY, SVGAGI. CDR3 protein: CASSYQGDEKLFF. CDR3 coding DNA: TGTGCCAGCAGTTACCAGGGGGATGAAAAACTGTTTTTT.

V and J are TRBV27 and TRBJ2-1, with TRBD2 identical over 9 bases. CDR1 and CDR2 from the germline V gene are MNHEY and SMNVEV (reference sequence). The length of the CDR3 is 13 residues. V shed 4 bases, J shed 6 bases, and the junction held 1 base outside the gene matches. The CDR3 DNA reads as TGTGCCAGCAGTTGGGGACTAGCCAATGAGCAGTTCTTC. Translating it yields CASSWGLANEQFF.

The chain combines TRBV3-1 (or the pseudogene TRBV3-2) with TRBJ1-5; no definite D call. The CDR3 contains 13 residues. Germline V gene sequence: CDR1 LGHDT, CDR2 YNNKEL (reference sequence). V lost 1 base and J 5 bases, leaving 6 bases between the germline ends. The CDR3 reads CASSQGNYQPQHF. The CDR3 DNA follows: TGTGCCAGCAGCCAAGGCAACTATCAGCCCCAGCATTTT.

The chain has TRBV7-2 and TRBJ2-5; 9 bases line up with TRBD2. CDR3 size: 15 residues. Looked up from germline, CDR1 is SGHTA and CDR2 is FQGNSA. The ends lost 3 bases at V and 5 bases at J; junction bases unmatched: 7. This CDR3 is CASSFTGTSTETQYF. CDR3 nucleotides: TGTGCCAGCAGCTTCACCGGGACTAGCACGGAGACCCAGTACTTC.

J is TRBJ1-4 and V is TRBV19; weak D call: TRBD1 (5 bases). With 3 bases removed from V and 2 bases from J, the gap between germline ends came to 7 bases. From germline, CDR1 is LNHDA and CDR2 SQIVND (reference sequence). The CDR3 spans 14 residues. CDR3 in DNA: TGTGCCAGTAGTATCAGGGCCACTAATGAAAAACTGTTTTTT. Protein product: CASSIRATNEKLFF.

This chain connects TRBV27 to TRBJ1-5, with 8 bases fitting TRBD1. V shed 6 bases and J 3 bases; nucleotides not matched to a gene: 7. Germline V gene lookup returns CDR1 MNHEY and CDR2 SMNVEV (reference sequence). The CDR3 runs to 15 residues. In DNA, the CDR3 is TGTGCCAGCAGCGCGGGGACAGGCCTCAATCAGCCCCAGCATTTT. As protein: CASSAGTGLNQPQHF.

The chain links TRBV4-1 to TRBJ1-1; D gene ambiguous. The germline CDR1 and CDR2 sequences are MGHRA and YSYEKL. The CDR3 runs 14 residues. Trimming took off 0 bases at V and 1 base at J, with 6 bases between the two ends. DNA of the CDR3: TGCGCCAGCAGCCAAGATATCAGGAACACTGAAGCTTTCTTT. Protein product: CASSQDIRNTEAFF.

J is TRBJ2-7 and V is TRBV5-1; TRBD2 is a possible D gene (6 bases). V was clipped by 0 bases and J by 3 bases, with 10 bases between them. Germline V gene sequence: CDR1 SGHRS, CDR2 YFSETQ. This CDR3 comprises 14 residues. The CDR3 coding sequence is TGCGCCAGCAGCTTGGTCAGCGGGTTCTACGAGCAGTACTTC. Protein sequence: CASSLVSGFYEQYF.

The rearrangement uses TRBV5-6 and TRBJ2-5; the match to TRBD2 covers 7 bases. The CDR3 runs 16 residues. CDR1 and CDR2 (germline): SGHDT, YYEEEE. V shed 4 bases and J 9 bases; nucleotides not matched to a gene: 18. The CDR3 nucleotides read TGTGCCAGCAGCCGGCAAACCCTAGCGGAATACCAGGCCCAGTACTTC. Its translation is CASSRQTLAEYQAQYF.

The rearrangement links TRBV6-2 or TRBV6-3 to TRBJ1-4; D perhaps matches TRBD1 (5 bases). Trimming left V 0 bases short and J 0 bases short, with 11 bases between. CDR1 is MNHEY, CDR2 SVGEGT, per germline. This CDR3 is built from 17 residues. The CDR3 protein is CASSYSPTGATNEKLFF. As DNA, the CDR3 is TGTGCCAGCAGTTACTCACCAACAGGTGCAACTAATGAAAAACTGTTTTTT.

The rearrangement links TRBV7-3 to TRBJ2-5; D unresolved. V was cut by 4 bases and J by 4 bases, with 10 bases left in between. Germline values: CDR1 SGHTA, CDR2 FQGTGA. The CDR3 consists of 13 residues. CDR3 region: CASSSDIGETQYF. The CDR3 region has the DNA TGTGCCAGCAGCTCCGACATAGGAGAGACCCAGTACTTC.

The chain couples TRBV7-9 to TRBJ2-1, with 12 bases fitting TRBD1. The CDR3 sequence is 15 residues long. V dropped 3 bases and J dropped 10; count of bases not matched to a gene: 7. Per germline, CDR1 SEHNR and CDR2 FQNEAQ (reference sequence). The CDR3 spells CASSLMGQGADEQFF. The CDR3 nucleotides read TGTGCCAGCAGCTTGATGGGACAGGGGGCGGACGAGCAGTTCTTC.

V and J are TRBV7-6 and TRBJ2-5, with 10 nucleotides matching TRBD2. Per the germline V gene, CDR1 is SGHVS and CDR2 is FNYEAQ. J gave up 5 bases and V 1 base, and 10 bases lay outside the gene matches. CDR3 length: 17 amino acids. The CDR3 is CASSLVPSGGAWETQYF. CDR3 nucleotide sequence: TGTGCCAGCAGCTTAGTACCAAGCGGGGGGGCCTGGGAGACCCAGTACTTC.

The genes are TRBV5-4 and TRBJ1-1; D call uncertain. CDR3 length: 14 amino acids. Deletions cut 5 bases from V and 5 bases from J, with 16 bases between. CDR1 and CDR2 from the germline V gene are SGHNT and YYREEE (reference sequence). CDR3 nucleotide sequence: TGTGCCAGCAGTTCGGAGTTTGGCTCGACTGAAGCTTTCTTT. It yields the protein CASSSEFGSTEAFF.

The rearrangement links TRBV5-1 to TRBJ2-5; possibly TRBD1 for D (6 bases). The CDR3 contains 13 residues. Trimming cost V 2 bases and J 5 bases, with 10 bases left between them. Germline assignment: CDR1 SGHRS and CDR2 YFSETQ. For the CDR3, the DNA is TGCGCCAGCAGCTTACAGGGATCGGAGACCCAGTACTTC. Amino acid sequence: CASSLQGSETQYF.

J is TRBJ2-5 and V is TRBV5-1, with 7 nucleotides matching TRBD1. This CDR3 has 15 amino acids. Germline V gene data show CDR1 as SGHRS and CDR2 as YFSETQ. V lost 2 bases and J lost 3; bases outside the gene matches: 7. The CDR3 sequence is CASSFLPGTEETQYF. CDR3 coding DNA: TGCGCCAGCAGCTTCCTACCCGGGACAGAAGAGACCCAGTACTTC.

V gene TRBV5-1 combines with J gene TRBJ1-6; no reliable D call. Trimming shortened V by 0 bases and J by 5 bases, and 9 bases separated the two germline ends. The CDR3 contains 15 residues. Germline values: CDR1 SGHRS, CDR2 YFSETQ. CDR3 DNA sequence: TGCGCCAGCAGCTTGGGCGCGGCGGATAATTCACCCCTCCACTTT. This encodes CASSLGAADNSPLHF.

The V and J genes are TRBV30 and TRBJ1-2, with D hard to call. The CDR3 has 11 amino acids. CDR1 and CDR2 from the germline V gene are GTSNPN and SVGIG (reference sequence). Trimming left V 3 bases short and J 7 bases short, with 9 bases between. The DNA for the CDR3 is TGTGCCTGGAGAGCGGGTACTGGCTACACCTTC. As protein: CAWRAGTGYTF.

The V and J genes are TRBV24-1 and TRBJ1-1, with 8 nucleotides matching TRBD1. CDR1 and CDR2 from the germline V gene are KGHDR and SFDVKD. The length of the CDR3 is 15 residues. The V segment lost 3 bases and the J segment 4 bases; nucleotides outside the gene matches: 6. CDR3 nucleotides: TGTGCCACCAGTGATGCGCGACAGGGGAGCACTGAAGCTTTCTTT. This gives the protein CATSDARQGSTEAFF.

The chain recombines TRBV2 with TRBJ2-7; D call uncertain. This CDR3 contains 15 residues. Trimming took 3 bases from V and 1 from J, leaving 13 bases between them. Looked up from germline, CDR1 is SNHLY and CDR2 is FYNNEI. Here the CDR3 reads CASSEGRGRSYEQYF. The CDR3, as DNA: TGTGCCAGCAGTGAGGGTAGAGGCCGTTCCTACGAGCAGTACTTC.

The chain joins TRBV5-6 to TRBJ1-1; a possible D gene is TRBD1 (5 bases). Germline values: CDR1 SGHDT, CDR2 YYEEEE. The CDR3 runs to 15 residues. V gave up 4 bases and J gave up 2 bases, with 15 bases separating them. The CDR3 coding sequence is TGTGCCAGCAGCCTCATCCCTAGGGGAAACACTGAAGCTTTCTTT. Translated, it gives CASSLIPRGNTEAFF.

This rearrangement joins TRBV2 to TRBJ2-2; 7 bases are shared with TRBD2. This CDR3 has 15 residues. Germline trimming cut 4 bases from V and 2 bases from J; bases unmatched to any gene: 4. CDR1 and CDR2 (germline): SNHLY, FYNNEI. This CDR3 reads CASSVLAANTGELFF. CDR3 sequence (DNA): TGTGCCAGCAGTGTTCTAGCGGCAAACACCGGGGAGCTGTTTTTT. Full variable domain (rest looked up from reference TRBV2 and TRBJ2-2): EPEVTQTPSHQVTQMGQEVILRCVPISNHLYFYWYRQILGQKVEFLVSFYNNEISEKSEIFDDQFSVERPDGSNFTLKIRSTKLEDSAMYFCASSVLAANTGELFFGEGSRLTVL.

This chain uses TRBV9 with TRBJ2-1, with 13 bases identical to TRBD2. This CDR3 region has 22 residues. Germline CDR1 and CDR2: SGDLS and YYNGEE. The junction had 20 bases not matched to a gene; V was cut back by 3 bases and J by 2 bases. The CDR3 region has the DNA TGTGCCAGCAGCGCCATCGGGACTAGCGGGGAATACTCCCACCTCACCTACAATGAGCAGTTCTTC. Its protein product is CASSAIGTSGEYSHLTYNEQFF.

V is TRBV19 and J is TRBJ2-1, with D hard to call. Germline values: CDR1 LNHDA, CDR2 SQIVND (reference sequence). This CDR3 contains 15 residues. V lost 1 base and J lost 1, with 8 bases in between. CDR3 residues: CASSIVGYSYNEQFF. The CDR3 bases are TGTGCCAGTAGTATAGTGGGCTATTCCTACAATGAGCAGTTCTTC. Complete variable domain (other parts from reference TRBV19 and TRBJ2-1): DGGITQSPKYLFRKEGQNVTLSCEQNLNHDAMYWYRQDPGQGLRLIYYSQIVNDFQKGDIAEGYSVSREKKESFPLTVTSAQKNPTAFYLCASSIVGYSYNEQFFGPGTRLTVL.

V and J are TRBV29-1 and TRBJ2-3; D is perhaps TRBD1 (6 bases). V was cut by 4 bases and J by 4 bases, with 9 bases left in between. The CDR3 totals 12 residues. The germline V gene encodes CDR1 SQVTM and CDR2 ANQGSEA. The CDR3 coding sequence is TGCAGCGTTGCCAGGGGTTCAGATACGCAGTATTTT. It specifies CSVARGSDTQYF.

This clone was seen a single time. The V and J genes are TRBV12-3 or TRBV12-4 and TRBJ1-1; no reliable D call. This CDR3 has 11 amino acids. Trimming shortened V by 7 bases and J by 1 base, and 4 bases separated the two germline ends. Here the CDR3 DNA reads TGTGCCAGCAAGCAGAACACTGAAGCTTTCTTT. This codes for CASKQNTEAFF.

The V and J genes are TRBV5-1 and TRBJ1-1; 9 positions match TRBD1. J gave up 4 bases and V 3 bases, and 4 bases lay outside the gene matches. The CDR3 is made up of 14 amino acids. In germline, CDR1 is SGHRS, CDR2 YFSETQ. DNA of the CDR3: TGCGCCAGCAGCTGGGACAGGGAGAGCACTGAAGCTTTCTTT. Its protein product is CASSWDRESTEAFF. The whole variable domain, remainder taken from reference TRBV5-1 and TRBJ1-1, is KAGVTQTPRYLIKTRGQQVTLSCSPISGHRSVSWYQQTPGQGLQFLFEYFSETQRNKGNFPGRFSGRQFSNSRSEMNVSTLELGDSALYLCASSWDRESTEAFFGQGTRLTVV.

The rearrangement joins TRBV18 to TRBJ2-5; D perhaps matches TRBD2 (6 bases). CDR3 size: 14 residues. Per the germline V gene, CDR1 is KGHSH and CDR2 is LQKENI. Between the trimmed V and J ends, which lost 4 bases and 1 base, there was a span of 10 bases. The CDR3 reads CASSHNGGQETQYF. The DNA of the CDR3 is TGTGCCAGCTCACACAACGGGGGCCAAGAGACCCAGTACTTC.

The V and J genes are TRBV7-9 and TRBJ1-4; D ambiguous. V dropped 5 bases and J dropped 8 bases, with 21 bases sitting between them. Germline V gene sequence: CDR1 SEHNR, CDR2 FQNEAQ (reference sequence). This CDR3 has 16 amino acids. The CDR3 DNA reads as TGTGCCAGCAGCCCAATGAAAGGCCGACTCGAGGAAAAACTGTTTTTT. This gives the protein CASSPMKGRLEEKLFF.